The clone carrying this T cell receptor beta chain was seen ten or more times. What it recognizes is unknown. Using a J-beta primer mix together with a sample-barcoded 5' primer, a second PCR was run for roughly 6 to 11 cycles. Each cDNA molecule was tagged by a template-switch adaptor that had 12 random nucleotides. TCRdb re-called the 5' RACE reads through MiXCR, storing one row per CDR3 protein. Of roughly 800,000 distinct CDR3 sequences detected, about 36% appear once; the ten largest clones hold roughly 13%. The CDR3 is made up of 13 amino acids. Between the trimmed V and J ends, which lost 4 bases and 7 bases, there was a span of 12 bases. Germline CDR1 is SGHTA and CDR2 is FQGTGA. These data belong to a study of blood T cells in healthy people across ages. Study-level results: Naive T cell percentage showed a strong correlation with the diversity of TCR beta. Age brought a roughly linear fall in TCR beta diversity measured per million T cells. Long-lived donors carried more naive CD4+ cells and greater diversity than aged donors.

The sequencing input was blood. The clonotype was recovered from a man aged 18 to 35 in good health. The V and J genes are TRBV7-3 and TRBJ2-3, with D perhaps matching TRBD1 (5 bases). The CDR3 DNA reads TGTGCCAGCAGCTCTTCAGGGCCTAATACGCAGTATTTT. Encoded protein: CASSSSGPNTQYF. Using reference TRBV7-3 and TRBJ2-3 for the parts outside the CDR3, the full variable domain is GAGVSQTPSNKVTEKGKYVELRCDPISGHTALYWYRQSLGQGPEFLIYFQGTGAADDSGLPNDRFFAVRPEGSVSTLKIQRTERGDSAVYLCASSSSGPNTQYFGPGTRLTVL.